This entry concerns a single T cell receptor (beta chain). What it binds is not known. V dropped 1 base and J dropped 7 bases, with 14 bases sitting between them. Germline-derived CDR1 and CDR2 are SEHNR and FQNEAQ (reference sequence). The CDR3 loop spans 15 amino acids. These data come from a study of T cell repertoires in cytomegalovirus infection. A single record per CDR3 protein comes from TCRdb applying MiXCR to the reads. The sample yields 110,000 or so distinct CDR3 sequences, around 29% seen once. The source of this sequence is a human donor in good health (CMV status not recorded). Some clones in this sample may be carry-over from other donors' samples. The gene calls are TRBV7-9 and TRBJ2-1; the D gene is possibly TRBD2 (7 bases). The source material was CD8+ T cells from cultured PBMCs, sampled from culture after CMV antigen stimulation. CDR3 in DNA: TGTGCCAGCAGCTTAGGCGGGGGCCTCTGGAATGAGCAGTTCTTC. As protein: CASSLGGGLWNEQFF.